Many counts were recorded for the clone carrying this T cell receptor beta chain. This entry belongs to a study of blood T cells in healthy people across ages. Combining a sample-barcoded 5' primer with a J-beta primer mix, a second PCR ran for roughly 7 to 11 cycles. Each cDNA molecule carried a tag from a template-switch adaptor that contained 12 random nucleotides. Via MiXCR, TCRdb re-called the 5' RACE reads, giving one row per CDR3 protein. Here the sample spans fewer than 950,000 distinct CDR3 sequences, 53% being singletons. CDR1 is ENHRY, CDR2 SYGVKD, per germline. The CDR3 has 15 residues. The V end was cut by 6 bases, the J end by 3 bases, with 17 bases between.

The chain employs TRBV10-3 and TRBJ1-1; D may be TRBD1 (6 bases). Input material: blood. The TCR sequence derives from an elderly man in good health. CDR3: CAIRRAGGADTEAFF. The CDR3 nucleotides are TGTGCCATCAGAAGGGCGGGGGGCGCGGACACTGAAGCTTTCTTT.